This TCR beta chain emerged from a study of shared clonotypes between healthy human individuals. The assay was immunoSEQ multiplex PCR, and TCRdb's table has in-frame clones only and misses some. The sample yields approximately 640,000 clones, 80% to 95% seen once. This CDR3 is built from 17 residues. The germline gives CDR1 SGHAT, CDR2 FQNNGV. V lost 4 bases to trimming and J lost 2 bases; unmatched junction nucleotides: 9. This clone has a handful of counts. The TCR comes from a man younger than 30 in good health. Some clones in this sample may be carry-over from other donors' samples. The chain couples TRBV11-2 to TRBJ2-1; 9 bases are a match to TRBD2. Material for sequencing was memory CD8+ T cells from PBMCs. Sample subset: CD45RO+ cells pooled with CCR7-negative TemRA cells. The CDR3 DNA reads as TGTGCCAGCAGCTGGGATAGCGGGAGCCCGCCCTACAATGAGCAGTTCTTC. This gives the protein CASSWDSGSPPYNEQFF.